This T cell receptor beta chain was profiled in a study of OX40 agonist ivuxolimab in advanced cancers. Study as a whole: Prior anti-PD-1, anti-PD-L1 or anti-CTLA-4 therapy did not bar entry, and 30% to 40% had some. Study-wide results and limits: The CD4+ and CD8+ T cells in the blood had expanded clonally by week 6 at 0.1 to 3.0 mg/kg.

Profiled with immunoSEQ multiplex PCR; TCRdb holds only in-frame clones, not every one. The sample yields tens of thousands of clones, around 89% seen once. As concerns this clone: Its antigen is currently unknown.

CDR1 is MNHNY, CDR2 SVGAGI, per germline (reference sequence). The CDR3 runs 12 residues. V shed 4 bases, J shed 9 bases, and the junction held 5 bases outside the gene matches. This chain links TRBV6-6 with TRBJ2-7; 8 bases agree with TRBD1. This specimen consisted of CD4+ or CD8+ T cells sorted from blood, obtained in a trial of the OX40 agonist ivuxolimab. This TCR was sampled from an adult with an advanced solid tumor such as melanoma, head and neck, liver or kidney cancer. The CDR3 loop reads CASSSGQAGQYF. The CDR3, as DNA: TGTGCCAGCAGTTCGGGACAGGCCGGGCAGTACTTC.